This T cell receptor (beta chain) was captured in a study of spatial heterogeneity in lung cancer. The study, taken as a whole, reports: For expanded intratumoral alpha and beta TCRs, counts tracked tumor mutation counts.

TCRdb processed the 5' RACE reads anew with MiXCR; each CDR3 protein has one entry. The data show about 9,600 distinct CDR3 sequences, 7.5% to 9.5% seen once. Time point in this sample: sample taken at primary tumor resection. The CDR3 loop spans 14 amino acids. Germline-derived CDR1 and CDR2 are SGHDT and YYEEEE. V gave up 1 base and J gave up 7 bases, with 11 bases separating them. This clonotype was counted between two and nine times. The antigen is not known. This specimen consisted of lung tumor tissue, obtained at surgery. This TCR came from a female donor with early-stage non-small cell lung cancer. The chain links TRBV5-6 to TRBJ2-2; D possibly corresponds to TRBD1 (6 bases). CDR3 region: CASSLRQGNGELFF. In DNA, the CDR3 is TGTGCCAGCAGCTTGCGGCAGGGGAACGGGGAGCTGTTTTTT. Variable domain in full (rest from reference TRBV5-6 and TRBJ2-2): DAGVTQSPTHLIKTRGQQVTLRCSPKSGHDTVSWYQQALGQGPQFIFQYYEEEERQRGNFPDRFSGHQFPNYSSELNVNALLLGDSALYLCASSLRQGNGELFFGEGSRLTVL.